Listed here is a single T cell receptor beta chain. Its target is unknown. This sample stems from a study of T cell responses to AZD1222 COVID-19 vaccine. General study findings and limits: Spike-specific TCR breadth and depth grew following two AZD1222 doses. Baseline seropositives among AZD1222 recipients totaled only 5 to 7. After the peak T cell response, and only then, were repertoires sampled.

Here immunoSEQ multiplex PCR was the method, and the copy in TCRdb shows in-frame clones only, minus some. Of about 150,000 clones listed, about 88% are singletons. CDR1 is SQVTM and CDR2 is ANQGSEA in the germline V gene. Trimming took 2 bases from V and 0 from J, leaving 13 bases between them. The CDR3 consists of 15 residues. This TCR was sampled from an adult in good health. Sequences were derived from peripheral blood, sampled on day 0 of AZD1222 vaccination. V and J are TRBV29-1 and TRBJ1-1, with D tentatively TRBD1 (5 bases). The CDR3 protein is CSVERYGGVNTEAFF. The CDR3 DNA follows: TGCAGCGTTGAAAGGTACGGGGGAGTGAACACTGAAGCTTTCTTT. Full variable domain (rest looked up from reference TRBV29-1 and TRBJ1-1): SAVISQKPSRDICQRGTSLTIQCQVDSQVTMMFWYRQQPGQSLTLIATANQGSEATYESGFVIDKFPISRPNLTFSTLTVSNMSPEDSSIYLCSVERYGGVNTEAFFGQGTRLTVV.